Included here is one T cell receptor (beta chain) sequence, with context. This clonotype showed up just a few times. Its antigen has not been determined. No much larger clone is present one base from it, and per-base qualities are unavailable. From the cysteine through the phenylalanine, the CDR3 covers 14 amino acids. CDR3 DNA is the only sequence kept; it has 42 bases, read in frame from the first base. Sequences WNHNN (CDR1) and SYGVQD (CDR2) are obtained from the germline V gene (reference sequence). V is shortened by 10 bases, J by 8 bases, and the region joining them spans 23 bases. Read against the paper, the sample's treatment or condition label means: live attenuated yellow fever vaccine strain. Two biological replicates of bulk PBMCs were collected at each blood-draw timepoint. PBMCs were isolated from peripheral blood using a standard Ficoll-Paque protocol. RNA was extracted with TriZol from bulk PBMCs, CD4 and CD8 fractions, and dextramer-positive and dextramer-negative fractions.

TCR cDNA was synthesized by 5'RACE template switching, through which a universal primer site and unique molecular identifiers were introduced. Priming for cDNA synthesis came from both the TCR alpha and TCR beta constant segments. Library amplification involved two PCR steps, and the second step added sample barcodes and sequencing adapters. Libraries were sequenced on Illumina HiSeq 2500 (2x100 bp) or NovaSeq (2x150 bp). Per the source publication's procedure: Reads were demultiplexed and collapsed into UMI consensus sequences with MIGEC, and V(D)J alignment was performed with MiXCR. Vaccine-responding clonotypes were identified with edgeR using replicate PBMC samples, with FDR below 0.01 and a log2 fold change above 5 up to day 15 being required. Bulk clonotypes were assigned CD4 or CD8 identity according to which sequenced CD4 or CD8 repertoire held them at higher abundance. TCRdb's own reprocessing of the public reads used fastp at Q25 and MiXCR and kept productive beta chains. Every entry covers one CDR3 protein and lists the most common genes and DNA from its rows. The V and J calls and clone size are TCRdb's, not the authors'. For this sample there are about 630,000 distinct CDR3 sequences; about 12% appear just once. The ten largest clones add up to approximately 15% of the sample.

The data were taken from a study of T cells after yellow fever vaccination (dated by TCRdb to the late 2010s). With regard to the full study: Libraries from fractions with low cell numbers were prepared with the SMART-Seq v4 Ultra Low Input RNA kit. To follow T-cell clones before and after both primary and booster YFV17D yellow fever vaccination, bulk TCR alpha and beta repertoires underwent longitudinal sequencing. Two healthy male donors, one aged 18 to 29 and one aged 30 to 40 years, made up the cohort. Blood samples were taken at several timepoints before and after primary and secondary immunization, and bulk PBMC replicates and cell subsets were isolated.

Findings and caveats that apply to the study as a whole: Computational filtering was required because FACS-sorted repertoires could contain abundant contaminating clonotypes from the bulk population. Compared with the primary T-cell response, the secondary T-cell response was weaker but faster, peaking on day 5 rather than day 15. A small share of clonotypes was detected in both CD4 and CD8 compartments, with the overlap likely arising from convergent recombination. Because the study included only a couple of donors, the extent to which the findings can be generalized is limited. After the booster, most of the clones that had expanded following primary vaccination were detected again (96% of CD4 and around 88% of CD8), which suggests that memory was broadly maintained.

The chain joins TRBV10-1 to TRBJ1-1; perhaps TRBD1 is the D gene, with 5 bases matching. This specimen consisted of PBMCs, obtained on the day of the yellow fever booster vaccination. The origin of this receptor is a man younger than 40 who received the YFV17D yellow fever vaccine. CDR3 loop: CATSKGHGGSEAFF. The nucleotides are TGCGCCACTAGCAAAGGGCACGGGGGTTCCGAAGCTTTCTTT.